What follows are 19 T cell receptor beta chains derived from one specimen sequenced in a study of blood T cell repertoires in COVID-19. Generated by immunoSEQ multiplex PCR, the TCRdb table keeps only in-frame clones and is missing some. In the table there are about 160,000 clones, 84% of which are singletons. The sample taken for sequencing was peripheral blood. The receptors were sampled from a man between 18 and 29 years old with active or convalescent COVID-19.

This clone has at least ten counts. The chain has TRBV27 and TRBJ2-7, with a tentative D call TRBD2 (6 bases). V lost 0 bases, J lost 0 bases, and 12 bases lay in between. Germline CDR1 and CDR2: MNHEY and SMNVEV (reference sequence). CDR3 length equals 16 residues. The chain's CDR3 is CASSLSIADSSYEQYF. The CDR3 region has the DNA TGTGCCAGCAGTTTATCGATAGCGGATAGCTCCTACGAGCAGTACTTC.

CDR3 in DNA: TGCGCCACCAACGGGGCGGGATCGGGAGGCTACACCTTC. Amino acids: CATNGAGSGGYTF. The gene calls are TRBV5-1 and TRBJ1-2; tentative D call: TRBD1 (5 bases). V dropped 9 bases and J dropped 8 bases, with 20 bases sitting between them. Per germline, CDR1 SGHRS and CDR2 YFSETQ. The CDR3 contains 13 residues.

This rearrangement joins TRBV5-1 to TRBJ2-3; D might be TRBD2 (5 bases). The ends were cut back, 5 bases at V and 6 bases at J, with 16 bases in the middle. CDR1 is SGHRS, CDR2 YFSETQ, per germline. The CDR3 is made up of 14 amino acids. CDR3 protein: CASRQTSAGDTQYF. The DNA of the CDR3 is TGCGCCAGCAGGCAGACTTCGGCGGGCGATACGCAGTATTTT.

The V and J genes are TRBV5-8 and TRBJ1-5, with 10 bases lining up with TRBD1. Germline assignment: CDR1 SGHTS and CDR2 YDEGEE. The CDR3 is 14 residues long. With 3 bases clipped from V and 6 bases from J, the junction kept 3 bases outside the gene matches. This CDR3 is CASSSGTGAQPQHF. The CDR3 DNA is TGTGCCAGCAGCTCGGGGACAGGGGCTCAGCCCCAGCATTTT.

This rearrangement joins TRBV19 to TRBJ1-5; D unclear. The CDR3 is 13 residues long. Trimming took off 5 bases at V and 3 bases at J, with 8 bases between the two ends. CDR1 and CDR2 (germline): LNHDA, SQIVND (reference sequence). CDR3 bases: TGTGCCAGTAGTCGACTGGACAATCAGCCCCAGCATTTT. This encodes CASSRLDNQPQHF.

This clone was found once. The chain joins TRBV5-1 to TRBJ1-4; TRBD1 is a possible D gene (6 bases). The CDR3 covers 14 residues. V lost 1 base to trimming and J lost 6 bases, with 10 bases between them. Germline CDR1 and CDR2: SGHRS and YFSETQ. CDR3 loop: CASSLSAGDEKLFF. As DNA, the CDR3 is TGCGCCAGCAGCTTGTCGGCAGGGGATGAAAAACTGTTTTTT.

The V call is TRBV7-2, the J call TRBJ2-2; weak D call: TRBD1 (6 bases). Germline V gene data show CDR1 as SGHTA and CDR2 as FQGNSA. Trimming removed 3 bases from V and 0 bases from J, with 8 bases in between. This CDR3 spans 15 amino acids. The CDR3 is CASSFDRSNTGELFF. For the CDR3, the DNA is TGTGCCAGCAGCTTTGACAGGTCGAACACCGGGGAGCTGTTTTTT. The whole variable domain, filled in from reference TRBV7-2 and TRBJ2-2, reads GAGVSQSPSNKVTEKGKDVELRCDPISGHTALYWYRQSLGQGLEFLIYFQGNSAPDKSGLPSDRFSAERTGGSVSTLTIQRTQQEDSAVYLCASSFDRSNTGELFFGEGSRLTVL.

The chain employs TRBV7-3 and TRBJ2-2; TRBD1 is a possible D gene (6 bases). CDR3 length: 16 residues. Germline lookup yields CDR1 SGHTA and CDR2 FQGTGA. Trimming took 5 bases from V and 2 from J, leaving 15 bases between them. The CDR3 region has the DNA TGTGCCAGCAGCCCCCAGGGGAGCGGAAACACCGGGGAGCTGTTTTTT. This encodes CASSPQGSGNTGELFF. The whole variable domain, remainder taken from reference TRBV7-3 and TRBJ2-2, is GAGVSQTPSNKVTEKGKYVELRCDPISGHTALYWYRQSLGQGPEFLIYFQGTGAADDSGLPNDRFFAVRPEGSVSTLKIQRTERGDSAVYLCASSPQGSGNTGELFFGEGSRLTVL.

This chain joins TRBV14 and TRBJ2-1; 12 bases align to TRBD2. The V gene end was trimmed by 0 bases and the J gene end by 4 bases; junction bases not matched to a gene: 4. The CDR3 contains 17 residues. CDR1 is SGHDN, CDR2 FVKESK, per germline. The CDR3 here is CASSQETGTSGYNEQFF. The CDR3 region has the DNA TGTGCCAGCAGCCAAGAGACCGGGACTAGCGGGTACAATGAGCAGTTCTTC.

The rearrangement uses TRBV11-3 and TRBJ2-2, with 9 bases lining up with TRBD2. The CDR3 length is 14 residues. With 2 bases clipped from V and 8 bases from J, the junction kept 3 bases outside the gene matches. Germline values: CDR1 SGHNT, CDR2 YENEEA. CDR3 sequence reads: CASSLLSGRGELFF. As DNA, the CDR3 is TGTGCCAGCAGCTTACTCAGCGGGAGGGGGGAGCTGTTTTTT.

This chain links TRBV11-2 with TRBJ1-5, with no clear D. Trimming took off 5 bases at V and 4 bases at J, with 9 bases between the two ends. The CDR3 contains 13 residues. The germline V gene encodes CDR1 SGHAT and CDR2 FQNNGV. This CDR3 is CASSAPGNQPQHF. CDR3 bases: TGTGCCAGCAGCGCACCGGGAAATCAGCCCCAGCATTTT.

This chain joins TRBV7-3 and TRBJ2-7, with D possibly matching TRBD2 (6 bases). V was shortened by 6 bases and J by 0 bases, with 9 bases between the two germline ends. The CDR3 totals 13 residues. Germline lookup yields CDR1 SGHTA and CDR2 FQGTGA. The CDR3 DNA follows: TGTGCCAGCAGGTCCGGGAGCTCCTACGAGCAGTACTTC. Its protein is CASRSGSSYEQYF.

The V call is TRBV6-5, the J call TRBJ1-5; D gene uncertain. Trimming removed 2 bases at V and 0 bases at J, with 11 bases between. Germline V gene data show CDR1 as MNHEY and CDR2 as SVGAGI. There are 16 residues in the CDR3. CDR3 coding DNA: TGTGCCAGCAGTTACGGGCCTAATATTAGCAATCAGCCCCAGCATTTT. This gives the protein CASSYGPNISNQPQHF.

The rearrangement joins TRBV4-2 to TRBJ2-3; D call uncertain. There are 16 residues in the CDR3. Germline V CDR1 and CDR2: LGHNA, YNFKEQ. Trimming left V 0 bases short and J 4 bases short, with 14 bases between. The CDR3 loop is CASSQEAASGSDTQYF. CDR3 bases: TGTGCCAGCAGCCAAGAGGCGGCCTCCGGTTCAGATACGCAGTATTTT.

DNA of the CDR3: TGTGCCAGCAGCGTAGATCCATCGGCAGGGAAAGAGACCCAGTACTTC. Protein: CASSVDPSAGKETQYF. The chain employs TRBV9 and TRBJ2-5; D is perhaps TRBD1 (5 bases). The CDR3 runs 16 residues. Germline CDR1 and CDR2: SGDLS and YYNGEE. V was trimmed by 0 bases and J by 3 bases, leaving 15 bases between them.

The gene calls are TRBV7-3 and TRBJ2-2; tentative D call: TRBD2 (5 bases). This CDR3 contains 15 residues. The V end lost 1 base, the J end lost 5 bases, and 11 bases lay between the germline ends. CDR1 is SGHTA, CDR2 FQGTGA, per germline. CDR3 region: CASSLNHGMTGELFF. The CDR3 DNA is TGTGCCAGCAGCTTAAACCACGGGATGACCGGGGAGCTGTTTTTT.

The chain links TRBV2 to TRBJ2-1; the D gene is possibly TRBD2 (5 bases). Trimming pared 8 bases from V and 4 bases from J, leaving 15 bases between. Germline V gene data show CDR1 as SNHLY and CDR2 as FYNNEI. This CDR3 is built from 14 residues. CDR3 protein: CASRGAARYNEQFF. CDR3 nucleotides: TGTGCCAGCCGGGGAGCAGCCAGATACAATGAGCAGTTCTTC.

V is TRBV6-1 and J is TRBJ1-1; D ambiguous. Trimming took 0 bases from V and 1 from J, leaving 6 bases between them. The germline gives CDR1 MNHNS, CDR2 SASEGT. The CDR3 length is 14 residues. The CDR3 is CASSEAGANTEAFF. CDR3 nucleotides: TGTGCCAGCAGTGAAGCGGGAGCGAACACTGAAGCTTTCTTT.

This clone showed up just once. This chain joins TRBV7-2 and TRBJ1-5; 7 nucleotides line up with TRBD1. J gave up 4 bases and V 3 bases, and 3 bases lay outside the gene matches. Per the germline V gene, CDR1 is SGHTA and CDR2 is FQGNSA. There are 14 residues in the CDR3. This CDR3 is CASSLGQWNQPQHF. The CDR3 DNA follows: TGTGCCAGCAGCTTGGGACAGTGGAATCAGCCCCAGCATTTT.